What follows are 2 T cell receptor beta chains derived from one specimen sequenced in a study of chemoradiotherapy in HPV16-positive cancers. Profiling relied on immunoSEQ multiplex PCR, and the TCRdb table lists in-frame clones only, not all of them. The sample consists of fewer than 1,000 clones, approximately 90% of them appearing once. The starting material was tumor tissue, obtained from a patient who underwent chemoradiotherapy. These receptors were collected from a human donor with HPV-associated anogenital cancer.

The V and J genes are TRBV6-4 and TRBJ2-1, with 7 nucleotides matching TRBD2. Germline-derived CDR1 and CDR2 are MRHNA and SNTAGT. The CDR3 consists of 16 residues. V trimming: 2 bases; J trimming: 6 bases; junction bases outside the gene matches: 10. This CDR3 is CASSDEFTGGPNEQFF. The DNA for the CDR3 is TGTGCCAGCAGTGACGAGTTTACGGGAGGTCCCAATGAGCAGTTCTTC.

The genes are TRBV7-6 and TRBJ1-3, with unresolved D. V was shortened by 2 bases and J by 0 bases, with 8 bases between the two germline ends. This CDR3 is 15 amino acids long. The germline CDR1 and CDR2 sequences are SGHVS and FNYEAQ. CDR3 DNA: TGTGCCAGCAGCTTATGGGCGGCCTCTGGAAACACCATATATTTT. As protein: CASSLWAASGNTIYF.